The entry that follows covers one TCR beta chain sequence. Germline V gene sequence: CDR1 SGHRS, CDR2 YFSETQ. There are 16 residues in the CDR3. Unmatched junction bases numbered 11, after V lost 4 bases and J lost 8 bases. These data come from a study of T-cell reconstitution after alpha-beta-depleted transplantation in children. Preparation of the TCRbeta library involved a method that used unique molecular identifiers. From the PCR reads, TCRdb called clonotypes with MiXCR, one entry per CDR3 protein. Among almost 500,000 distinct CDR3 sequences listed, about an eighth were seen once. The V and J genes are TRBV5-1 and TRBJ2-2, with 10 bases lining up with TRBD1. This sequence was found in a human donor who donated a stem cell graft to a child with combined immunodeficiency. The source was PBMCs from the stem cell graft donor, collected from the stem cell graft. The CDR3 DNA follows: TGCGCCAGCAGCCCCTGGACAGGGGGGATCACTGGGGAGCTGTTTTTT. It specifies CASSPWTGGITGELFF.